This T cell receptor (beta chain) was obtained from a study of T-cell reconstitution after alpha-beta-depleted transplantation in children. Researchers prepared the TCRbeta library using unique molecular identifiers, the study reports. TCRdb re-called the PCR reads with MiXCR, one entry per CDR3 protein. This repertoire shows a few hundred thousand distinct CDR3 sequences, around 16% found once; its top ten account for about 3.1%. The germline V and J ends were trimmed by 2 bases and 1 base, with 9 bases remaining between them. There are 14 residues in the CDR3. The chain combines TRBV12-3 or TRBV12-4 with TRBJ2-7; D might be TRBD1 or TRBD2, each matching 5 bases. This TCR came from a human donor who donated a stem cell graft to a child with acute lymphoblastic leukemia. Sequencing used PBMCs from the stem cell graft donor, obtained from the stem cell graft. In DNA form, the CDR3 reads TGTGCCAGCAGTTTAATAGGGGAGTCCTACGAGCAGTACTTC. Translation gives CASSLIGESYEQYF.